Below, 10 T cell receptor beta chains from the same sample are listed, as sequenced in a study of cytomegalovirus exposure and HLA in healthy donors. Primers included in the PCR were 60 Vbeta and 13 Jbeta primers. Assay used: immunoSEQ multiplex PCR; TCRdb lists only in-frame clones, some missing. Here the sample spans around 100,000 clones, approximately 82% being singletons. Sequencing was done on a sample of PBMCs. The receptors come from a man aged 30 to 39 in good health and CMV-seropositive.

The CDR3 region has the DNA TGTGCCAGCAGCTCTTTTACGGTGGGCGAGCAGTTCTTC. Its translation is CASSSFTVGEQFF. The chain links TRBV5-5 to TRBJ2-1; D gene ambiguous. This CDR3 spans 13 amino acids. V was cut by 3 bases and J by 10 bases, with 14 bases left in between. Germline CDR1 is SGHKS and CDR2 is YYEKEE (reference sequence).

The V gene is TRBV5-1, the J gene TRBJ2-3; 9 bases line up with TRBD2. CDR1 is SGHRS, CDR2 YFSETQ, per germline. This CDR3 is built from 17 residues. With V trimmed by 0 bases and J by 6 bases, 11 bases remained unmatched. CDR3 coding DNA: TGCGCCAGCAGCTTGGTGGCTAGCGGGACCCTAGGGGATACGCAGTATTTT. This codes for CASSLVASGTLGDTQYF.

CDR3 protein: CASNSNGQYYEQYF. In DNA, the CDR3 is TGTGCCAGCAACTCGAATGGACAGTACTACGAGCAGTACTTC. The genes are TRBV28 and TRBJ2-7; D is possibly TRBD1 (6 bases). Trimming removed 7 bases from V and 3 bases from J, with 16 bases in between. Germline CDR1 MDHEN, CDR2 SYDVKM. The CDR3 has 14 residues.

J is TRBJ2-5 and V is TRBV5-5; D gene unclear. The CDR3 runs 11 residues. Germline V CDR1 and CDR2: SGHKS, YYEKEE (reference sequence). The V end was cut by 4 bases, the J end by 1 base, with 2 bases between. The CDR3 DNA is TGTGCCAGCAGCCTCCAAGAGACCCAGTACTTC. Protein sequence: CASSLQETQYF.

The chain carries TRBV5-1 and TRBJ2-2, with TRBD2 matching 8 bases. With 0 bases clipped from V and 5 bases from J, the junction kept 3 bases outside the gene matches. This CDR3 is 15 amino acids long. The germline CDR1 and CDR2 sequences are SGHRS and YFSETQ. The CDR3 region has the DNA TGCGCCAGCAGCTTGGCAACTAGCGGAACCGGGGAGCTGTTTTTT. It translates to CASSLATSGTGELFF.

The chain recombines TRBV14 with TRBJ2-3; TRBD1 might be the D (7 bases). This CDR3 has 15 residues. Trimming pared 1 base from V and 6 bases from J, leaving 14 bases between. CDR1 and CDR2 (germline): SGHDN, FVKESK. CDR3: CASSQVGGGMDTQYF. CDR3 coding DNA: TGTGCCAGCAGCCAAGTAGGAGGGGGCATGGATACGCAGTATTTT.

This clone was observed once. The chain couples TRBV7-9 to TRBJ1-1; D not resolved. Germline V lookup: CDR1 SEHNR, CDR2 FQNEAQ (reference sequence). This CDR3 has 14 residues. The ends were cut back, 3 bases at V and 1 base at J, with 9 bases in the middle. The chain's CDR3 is CASSFARANTEAFF. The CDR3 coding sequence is TGTGCCAGCAGCTTCGCGAGAGCGAACACTGAAGCTTTCTTT.

The CDR3 nucleotides are TGCGCCAGCAGCTCAACCACACAGGGATACTCTGTTGCTTTCTTT. Translated, it gives CASSSTTQGYSVAFF. This chain uses TRBV5-1 with TRBJ1-1; a possible D gene is TRBD1 (6 bases). Trimming pared 3 bases from V and 11 bases from J, leaving 23 bases between. Germline CDR1 is SGHRS and CDR2 is YFSETQ. This CDR3 region has 15 residues.

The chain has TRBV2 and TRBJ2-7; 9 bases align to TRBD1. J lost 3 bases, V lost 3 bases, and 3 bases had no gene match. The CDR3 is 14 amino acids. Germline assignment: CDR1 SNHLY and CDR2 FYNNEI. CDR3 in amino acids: CASSEGQGDYEQYF. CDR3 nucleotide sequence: TGTGCCAGCAGTGAGGGACAGGGAGACTACGAGCAGTACTTC.

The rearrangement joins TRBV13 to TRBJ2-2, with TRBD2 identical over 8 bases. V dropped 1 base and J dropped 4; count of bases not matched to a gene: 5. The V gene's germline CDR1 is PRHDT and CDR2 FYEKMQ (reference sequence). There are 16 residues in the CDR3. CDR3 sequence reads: CASSLAGGFGTGELFF. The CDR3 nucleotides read TGTGCCAGCAGCTTAGCGGGAGGGTTCGGCACCGGGGAGCTGTTTTTT.